This T cell receptor (beta chain) was captured in a study of T cells in Graves' hyperthyroidism and ophthalmopathy. Researchers barred patients who had uncontrolled infection, other autoimmune disease, pregnancy or lactation. From germline, CDR1 is SEHNR and CDR2 FQNEAQ (reference sequence). Trimming stripped 7 bases from V and 1 base from J, with 7 bases between. CDR3 length equals 12 residues. RNA transcripts served as the template for amplifying TCR beta CDR3 regions. The HTBI set primed first-round TCR CDR3 RT-PCR. TCRdb analysed the multiplex PCR reads with MiXCR anew, one entry per CDR3 protein. The sample lists about 270,000 distinct CDR3 sequences, roughly 22% occurring once.

The sequenced material came from blood. The receptor comes from a woman aged 35 to 49 with Graves' ophthalmopathy. This chain links TRBV7-9 with TRBJ1-1, with unresolved D. The CDR3 region has the DNA TGTGCCAGCATCCCTGGGAACACTGAAGCTTTCTTT. It specifies CASIPGNTEAFF.